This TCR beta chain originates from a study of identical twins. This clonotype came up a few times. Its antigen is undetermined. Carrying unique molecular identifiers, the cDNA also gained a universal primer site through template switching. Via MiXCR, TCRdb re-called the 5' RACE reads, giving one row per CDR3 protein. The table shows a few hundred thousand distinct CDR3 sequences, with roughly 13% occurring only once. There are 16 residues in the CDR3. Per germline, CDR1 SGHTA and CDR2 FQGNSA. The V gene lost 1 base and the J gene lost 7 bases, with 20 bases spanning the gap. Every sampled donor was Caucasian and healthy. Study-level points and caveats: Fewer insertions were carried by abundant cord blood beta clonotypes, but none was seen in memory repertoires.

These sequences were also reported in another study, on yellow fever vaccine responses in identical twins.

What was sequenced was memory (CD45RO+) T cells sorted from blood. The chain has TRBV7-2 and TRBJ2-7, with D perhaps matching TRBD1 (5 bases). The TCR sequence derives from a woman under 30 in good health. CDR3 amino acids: CASSLDDWGQVKEQYF. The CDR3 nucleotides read TGTGCCAGCAGCTTAGACGATTGGGGCCAGGTGAAGGAGCAGTACTTC.